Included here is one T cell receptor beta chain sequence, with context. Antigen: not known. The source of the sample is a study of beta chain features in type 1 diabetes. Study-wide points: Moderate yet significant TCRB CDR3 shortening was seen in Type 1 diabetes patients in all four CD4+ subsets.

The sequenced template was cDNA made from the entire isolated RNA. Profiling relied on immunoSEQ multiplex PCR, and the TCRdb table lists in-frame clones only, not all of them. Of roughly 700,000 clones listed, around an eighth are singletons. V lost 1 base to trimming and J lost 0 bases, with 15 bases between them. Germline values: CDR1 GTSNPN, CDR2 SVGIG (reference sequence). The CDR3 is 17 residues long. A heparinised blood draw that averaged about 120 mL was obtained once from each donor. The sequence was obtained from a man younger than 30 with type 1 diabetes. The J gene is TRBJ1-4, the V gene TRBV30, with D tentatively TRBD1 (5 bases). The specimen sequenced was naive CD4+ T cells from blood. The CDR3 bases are TGTGCCTGGAGTGACCCCTGGGACGTTGCAACTAATGAAAAACTGTTTTTT. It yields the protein CAWSDPWDVATNEKLFF.